These T cell receptor beta chains were read from a single sample in a study of CD8+ T cells in alopecia areata. The protocol was immunoSEQ multiplex PCR, while the TCRdb copy is restricted to in-frame clones and leaves out a portion. The sample consists of 130,000 to 150,000 clones, 40% to 50% of them appearing once. Material for sequencing was CD4+ T cells sorted from blood. The receptors were gathered from a human donor with alopecia areata. The CDR3 runs from the conserved cysteine through the conserved F or W. Fields, in order: clone size, D gene, V gene, CDR3 length, J gene, CDR3 DNA, CDR3 protein. A D gene is named only where the DNA matches it firmly. The size field is filled for only some rows; it gives once, few, many or a size class.

>NA|NA|TRBV7-9|11|TRBJ2-1
TGTGCCAGCAGCTGGGAAAGGGCGCAGTTCTTC
CASSWERAQFF
>few|NA|TRBV28|11|TRBJ1-5
TGTGCCAGCAACTATCAATCGGCCCAGCATTTT
CASNYQSAQHF
>NA|NA|TRBV28|14|TRBJ2-5
TGTGCCAGCAGTATCGGGACTTTCCAAGAGACCCAGTACTTC
CASSIGTFQETQYF
>NA|NA|TRBV28|14|TRBJ1-1
TGTGCCAGCAGCAGGGGCCGGGCCTCCACTGAAGCTTTCTTT
CASSRGRASTEAFF
>NA|TRBD2|TRBV29-1|13|TRBJ2-3
TGCAGCGTCCTACTAGCGGGAACAGATACGCAGTATTTT
CSVLLAGTDTQYF
>once|TRBD2|TRBV4-1|17|TRBJ2-1
TGCGCCAGCAGAAAATCCCCCTCTAGCGGTTTAAACAATGAGCAGTTCTTC
CASRKSPSSGLNNEQFF
>NA|NA|TRBV6-5|11|TRBJ2-7
TGTGCCAGCAGTGACGGCGGGCAACAGTACTTC
CASSDGGQQYF
>few|NA|TRBV5-1|13|TRBJ2-7
TGCGCCAGCAGCTTGGAGAGGGGACCCGTGCAGTACTTC
CASSLERGPVQYF
>few|NA|TRBV30|14|TRBJ1-1
TGTGCCTGGAGTCCCGGGACGGTGAACACTGAAGCTTTCTTT
CAWSPGTVNTEAFF
>once|NA|TRBV29-1|11|TRBJ2-7
TGCAGCGTTGGAGACCAATACGAGCAGTACTTC
CSVGDQYEQYF
>few|TRBD2|TRBV29-1|15|TRBJ2-7
TGCAGCGTTGAAGATCCAGCGGGAGGGATCCACGAGCAGTACTTC
CSVEDPAGGIHEQYF
>NA|NA|TRBV20-1|11|TRBJ2-1
TGCAGTGCTAGCGGAAGGGCTGAGCAGTTCTTC
CSASGRAEQFF
>few|NA|TRBV28|13|TRBJ2-1
TGTGCCAGCAGAACCGGGACGGGCAATGAGCAGTTCTTC
CASRTGTGNEQFF
>NA|TRBD2|TRBV7-2|17|TRBJ2-7
TGTGCCAGCAGCTTCCTAGGACTAGCGGATAACTCCTACGAGCAGTACTTC
CASSFLGLADNSYEQYF
>NA|NA|TRBV29-1|12|TRBJ1-5
TGCAGCGTGGGCGAATTCAATCAGCCCCAGCATTTT
CSVGEFNQPQHF
>NA|NA|TRBV4-2|14|TRBJ2-5
TGTGCCAGCAGCCAACAAACTAGTGGAGAGACCCAGTACTTC
CASSQQTSGETQYF
>medium-sized|NA|TRBV7-7|15|TRBJ2-5
TGTGCTAGCAGCTTCACCACAGGGATTCAAGAGACCCAGTACTTC
CASSFTTGIQETQYF
>NA|TRBD2|TRBV7-2|14|TRBJ2-3
TGTGCCAGCCTAGCGGTAGGGAGGACAGATACGCAGTATTTT
CASLAVGRTDTQYF
>NA|NA|TRBV5-1|16|TRBJ2-3
TGCGCCAGCAGTAAGGAGACAGGAACCAACACAGATACGCAGTATTTT
CASSKETGTNTDTQYF
>NA|NA|TRBV7-6|16|TRBJ1-1
TGTGCCAGCAGCCCGATGGGGGGCTTTTTGAACACTGAAGCTTTCTTT
CASSPMGGFLNTEAFF
>few|TRBD1|TRBV6-6|13|TRBJ2-5
TGTGCCAGCAGTTACCCCAGGGGGGAGACCCAGTACTTC
CASSYPRGETQYF
>NA|TRBD2|TRBV4-1|18|TRBJ2-5
TGCGCCAGCAGCCAAGCAGGGCGGACTAGCGGTAGACAAGAGACCCAGTACTTC
CASSQAGRTSGRQETQYF
>NA|NA|TRBV4-1|15|TRBJ2-7
TGCGCCAGCAGCCAAGTGCGAGATAGCTCCTACGAGCAGTACTTC
CASSQVRDSSYEQYF
>few|NA|TRBV29-1|11|TRBJ1-2
TGCAGCGCAGGGGCGCGCTATGGCTACACCTTC
CSAGARYGYTF
>NA|TRBD1|TRBV28|17|TRBJ1-1
TGTGCCAGCAGTTTATTGGGGACAGCCTTCTCGAACACTGAAGCTTCCTTT
CASSLLGTAFSNTEASF
>NA|NA|TRBV28|13|TRBJ2-3
TGTGCCAGCGGACCCATACCGCTCCATACGCAGTATTTT
CASGPIPLHTQYF
>NA|NA|TRBV5-1|12|TRBJ1-2
TGCGCCAGCAGCTTAGGGACTGATGGCTACACCTTC
CASSLGTDGYTF
>NA|NA|TRBV28|12|TRBJ2-3
TGTGCCAGCAGTTCGGGGACGGATACGCAGTATTTT
CASSSGTDTQYF
>NA|NA|TRBV5-1|15|TRBJ2-3
TGCGCCAGTACCCCCCAAGCGGTTGGCACAGATACGCAGTATTTT
CASTPQAVGTDTQYF
>NA|NA|TRBV1|14|TRBJ2-7
TGCACCAGCAGCCAAGATCTTGGGCCCCGGGAGCAGTACTTC
CTSSQDLGPREQYF
>once|NA|TRBV5-1|18|TRBJ2-3
TGCGCCAGCAGCTTGGCCGGGATTACCCCGGCGTTTGCAGATACGCAGTATTTT
CASSLAGITPAFADTQYF
>NA|TRBD1|TRBV6-1|16|TRBJ1-1
TGTGCCAGCAGTGATCGACAGGGGGTGATCAACACTGAAGCTTTCTTT
CASSDRQGVINTEAFF
>NA|TRBD1|TRBV5-6|15|TRBJ2-2
TGTGCCAGCAGCTTCCCCGGGACAGCGTCCGGGGAGCTGTTTTTT
CASSFPGTASGELFF
>NA|TRBD1|TRBV18|16|TRBJ2-3
TGTGCCAGCTCACCACCGACAGGGGGTATCGCAGATACGCAGTATTTT
CASSPPTGGIADTQYF
>NA|TRBD2|TRBV28|14|TRBJ2-7
TGTGCCAGCACCCCACTAGCGGCCCTCTACGAGCAGTACTTC
CASTPLAALYEQYF
>once|NA|TRBV2|12|TRBJ2-1
TGTGCTAGGACTACCGAGGGGAATGAGCAGTTCTTC
CARTTEGNEQFF
>NA|NA|TRBV4-2|16|TRBJ2-1
TGTGCCAGCAGCCAAGTCCTAGCGAAGGCCTACAATGAGCAGTTCTTC
CASSQVLAKAYNEQFF
>few|NA|TRBV2|15|TRBJ2-6
TGTGCCACTACGGGACGGAGCTCTGGGGCCAACGTCCTGACTTTC
CATTGRSSGANVLTF
>NA|TRBD2|TRBV5-1|16|TRBJ2-7
TGCGCCAGCAGCGTCGCCCTAGCGGGGATCTCCTACGAGCAGTACTTC
CASSVALAGISYEQYF
>few|NA|TRBV7-2|12|TRBJ2-1
TGTGCCAGCAGCTCAGGCCCCAATGAGCAGTTCTTC
CASSSGPNEQFF
>NA|TRBD1|TRBV25-1|15|TRBJ2-7
TGTGCCAGCAGCGTTTCAGGGGGCTCGAGGGACGAGCAGTACTTC
CASSVSGGSRDEQYF
>NA|TRBD1|TRBV18|14|TRBJ1-1
TGTGCCAGCTCACCTAGACAGGGGAACACTGAAGCTTTCTTT
CASSPRQGNTEAFF
>NA|TRBD2|TRBV4-1|17|TRBJ2-1
TGCGCCAGCAGCCAAGGTCGCCTAGCGGGAGGCCACAATGAGCAGTTCTTC
CASSQGRLAGGHNEQFF
>NA|NA|TRBV19|14|TRBJ2-7
TGTGCCAGTAGTGTTCGGGGGACGGACTACGAGCAGTACTTC
CASSVRGTDYEQYF
>NA|TRBD2|TRBV6-5|15|TRBJ2-7
TGTGCCAGCAGGACCCTAGCGGGCCGTACCTACGAGCAGTACTTC
CASRTLAGRTYEQYF